Below are 29 T cell receptor beta chains sequenced from a single sample in a study of identical twins. TCRdb processed the 5' RACE reads anew with MiXCR; each CDR3 protein has one entry. The sample yields some 690,000 distinct CDR3 sequences, 21% seen once. This sample was also put to use in a study of T cells expressing NK-cell markers.

Sequenced sample: PBMCs. These receptors originate from a woman aged 18-35 years in good health.

The table lists this clonotype with many counts. The chain combines TRBV10-3 with TRBJ2-7; TRBD1 matches 8 bases. The CDR3 covers 13 residues. Germline V CDR1 and CDR2: ENHRY, SYGVKD. The ends lost 2 bases at V and 10 bases at J; junction bases unmatched: 7. The CDR3 spells CAISEVGQGPQYF. Here the CDR3 DNA reads TGTGCCATCAGTGAGGTCGGACAGGGCCCCCAGTACTTC.

This clonotype turned up a few times. This chain connects TRBV18 to TRBJ1-1; 10 nucleotides match TRBD1. The CDR3 covers 16 residues. Germline values: CDR1 KGHSH, CDR2 LQKENI. With V trimmed by 3 bases and J by 1 base, 5 bases remained unmatched. This CDR3 is CASSPRDRGRNTEAFF. The CDR3 DNA is TGTGCCAGCTCACCCCGGGACAGGGGTAGGAACACTGAAGCTTTCTTT. The variable domain in full, completed from reference TRBV18 and TRBJ1-1, reads NAGVMQNPRHLVRRRGQEARLRCSPMKGHSHVYWYRQLPEEGLKFMVYLQKENIIDESGMPKERFSAEFPKEGPSILRIQQVVRGDSAAYFCASSPRDRGRNTEAFFGQGTRLTVV.

This clonotype occurred many times. The chain joins TRBV29-1 to TRBJ2-6; TRBD1 agrees at 9 bases. CDR1 and CDR2 (germline): SQVTM, ANQGSEA. This CDR3 is 16 amino acids long. V shed 6 bases and J 0 bases; nucleotides not matched to a gene: 6. CDR3 amino acids: CSVLDRGGSGANVLTF. In DNA form, the CDR3 reads TGCAGCGTCCTGGACAGGGGCGGCTCTGGGGCCAACGTCCTGACTTTC.

The V call is TRBV5-1, the J call TRBJ2-7; D is undetermined. The CDR3 extends over 11 amino acids. Germline assignment: CDR1 SGHRS and CDR2 YFSETQ. V lost 10 bases to trimming and J lost 6 bases, with 14 bases between them. The CDR3 DNA reads as TGCGCCCTCGGCGGACCTACCGAGCAGTACTTC. This codes for CALGGPTEQYF.

The chain uses TRBV7-9 and TRBJ2-2, with D maybe TRBD2 (5 bases). The CDR3 totals 12 residues. Germline-derived CDR1 and CDR2 are SEHNR and FQNEAQ (reference sequence). The germline V and J ends were trimmed by 5 bases and 9 bases, with 10 bases remaining between them. This chain's CDR3 is CASSPSSRELFF. The CDR3 nucleotides read TGTGCCAGCAGCCCTAGCAGCAGGGAGCTGTTTTTT. The full variable domain, with the rest looked up from reference TRBV7-9 and TRBJ2-2, is DTGVSQNPRHKITKRGQNVTFRCDPISEHNRLYWYRQTLGQGPEFLTYFQNEAQLEKSRLLSDRFSAERPKGSFSTLEIQRTEQGDSAMYLCASSPSSRELFFGEGSRLTVL.

A few counts support this clonotype. The rearrangement joins TRBV10-3 to TRBJ2-5; no firm D call. The germline V and J ends were trimmed by 6 bases and 2 bases, with 7 bases remaining between them. The CDR3 covers 12 residues. CDR1 and CDR2 from the germline V gene are ENHRY and SYGVKD. The CDR3 here is CAISSKQETQYF. The CDR3, as DNA: TGTGCCATCAGCTCAAAGCAAGAGACCCAGTACTTC.

There are many counts of this clonotype. This chain links TRBV7-9 with TRBJ1-3; the match to TRBD1 covers 8 bases. Germline lookup yields CDR1 SEHNR and CDR2 FQNEAQ (reference sequence). This CDR3 comprises 14 residues. V was pared by 1 base and J by 8 bases, with 4 bases of the junction left unmatched. CDR3 residues: CASSLGTGIDTIYF. CDR3 nucleotide sequence: TGTGCCAGCAGCTTAGGGACAGGGATAGACACCATATATTTT.

This clonotype has at least ten counts. This chain connects TRBV12-3 or TRBV12-4 to TRBJ1-1; maybe TRBD1 (5 bases). V was clipped by 8 bases and J by 3 bases, with 13 bases between them. The CDR3 sequence is 13 residues long. Here the CDR3 DNA reads TGTGCCAGCTCCCCAGGGCTCTACACTGAAGCTTTCTTT. Protein: CASSPGLYTEAFF.

This clonotype has just a few counts. The chain couples TRBV5-1 to TRBJ2-1, with D perhaps given as TRBD1 or TRBD2 (5 bases each). Trimming took off 2 bases at V and 6 bases at J, with 9 bases between the two ends. Per the germline V gene, CDR1 is SGHRS and CDR2 is YFSETQ. This CDR3 region has 13 residues. CDR3 nucleotides: TGCGCCAGCAGCTTCCCCGGGGCCAATGAGCAGTTCTTC. This encodes CASSFPGANEQFF.

This clonotype occurred a few times. The V gene is TRBV18, the J gene TRBJ1-2; D is unresolved. CDR1 KGHSH and CDR2 LQKENI come from the germline V gene. The CDR3 sequence is 15 residues long. V lost 2 bases and J lost 4, with 14 bases in between. Here the CDR3 reads CASSPISSQAYGYTF. CDR3 in DNA: TGTGCCAGCTCACCAATAAGCTCGCAGGCCTATGGCTACACCTTC.

The CDR3 nucleotides are TGTGCCAGCAGTCCGGGACCTCTTATGAACACTGAAGCTTTCTTT. It specifies CASSPGPLMNTEAFF. J is TRBJ1-1 and V is TRBV12-3 or TRBV12-4; D may be TRBD1 (5 bases). Trimming left V 5 bases short and J 0 bases short, with 13 bases between. This CDR3 comprises 15 residues.

At least ten counts were recorded for this clonotype. V gene TRBV9 combines with J gene TRBJ2-7, with a possible D match to TRBD2 (6 bases). There are 14 residues in the CDR3. Deletions cut 4 bases from V and 2 bases from J, with 13 bases between. Germline V CDR1 and CDR2: SGDLS, YYNGEE. The CDR3 sequence is CASSSSSGAYEQYF. CDR3 DNA sequence: TGTGCCAGCAGCTCCTCTTCGGGGGCCTACGAGCAGTACTTC.

The V gene is TRBV4-3, the J gene TRBJ1-6; a weak D match, TRBD1 (6 bases). The CDR3 consists of 16 residues. CDR1 and CDR2 from the germline V gene are LGHNA and YSLEER. Trimming shortened V by 3 bases and J by 6 bases, and 15 bases separated the two germline ends. This CDR3 is CASSQMEQGGNSPLHF. CDR3 DNA: TGCGCCAGCAGCCAGATGGAACAGGGAGGTAATTCACCCCTCCACTTT.

This chain joins TRBV11-2 and TRBJ2-5, with a weak D call TRBD1 (6 bases). The CDR3 length is 14 residues. Trimming removed 1 base from V and 5 bases from J, with 11 bases in between. The germline gives CDR1 SGHAT, CDR2 FQNNGV. This CDR3 is CASSLVGAQETQYF. The DNA of the CDR3 is TGTGCCAGCAGCTTAGTGGGGGCCCAGGAGACCCAGTACTTC.

The sample holds a few counts of this clonotype. The chain has TRBV2 and TRBJ1-1; weak D call: TRBD1 (6 bases). CDR1 is SNHLY, CDR2 FYNNEI, per germline. Trimming cost V 1 base and J 4 bases, with 10 bases left between them. There are 14 residues in the CDR3. The CDR3 sequence: CASSEDGGVTEAFF. The CDR3 nucleotides read TGTGCCAGCAGTGAAGATGGGGGCGTCACTGAAGCTTTCTTT.

This clonotype turned up a few times. The chain uses TRBV12-3 or TRBV12-4 and TRBJ2-7; tentatively, D is TRBD2 (5 bases). This CDR3 is built from 13 residues. V dropped 3 bases and J dropped 6 bases, with 12 bases sitting between them. This CDR3 reads CASSFRLAGEQYF. Here the CDR3 DNA reads TGTGCCAGCAGTTTCCGGTTGGCGGGCGAGCAGTACTTC.

The J gene is TRBJ2-1, the V gene TRBV7-2; tentatively, D is TRBD1 or TRBD2 (5 bases each). Germline CDR1 is SGHTA and CDR2 is FQGNSA. V was trimmed by 5 bases and J by 9 bases, leaving 17 bases between them. The CDR3 is 14 amino acids. CDR3 region: CASSQFDPGSEQFF. CDR3 nucleotide sequence: TGTGCCAGCAGCCAATTTGACCCAGGGAGTGAGCAGTTCTTC.

V is TRBV6-1 and J is TRBJ2-7; 13 bases fit TRBD2. The CDR3 has 13 residues. Losses at the gene ends were 8 bases for V and 5 bases for J; bases not matched to a gene: 3. Germline V gene data show CDR1 as MNHNS and CDR2 as SASEGT. The CDR3 DNA reads as TGTGCCAGCGGGACTAGCGGGACCCACGAGCAGTACTTC. It is translated as CASGTSGTHEQYF.

CDR3 in amino acids: CASSYQKGTQYF. The CDR3 region has the DNA TGTGCCAGCAGTTACCAGAAGGGGACCCAGTACTTC. The chain recombines TRBV6-2 or TRBV6-3 with TRBJ2-5; D gene uncertain. Trimming took 2 bases from V and 7 from J, leaving 8 bases between them. Looked up from germline, CDR1 is MNHEY and CDR2 is SVGEGT. The CDR3 runs to 12 residues.

This clonotype has more than one count but fewer than ten. The V and J genes are TRBV20-1 and TRBJ2-5; the match to TRBD1 covers 8 bases. Germline-derived CDR1 and CDR2 are DFQATT and SNEGSKA (reference sequence). The CDR3 loop spans 12 amino acids. J gave up 4 bases and V 6 bases, and 4 bases lay outside the gene matches. CDR3 DNA: TGCAGTGCCAAGGGACAGGCAGAGACCCAGTACTTC. Amino acid sequence: CSAKGQAETQYF.

This clonotype was recorded at least ten times. The CDR3 coding sequence is TGCAGTGCTAGGAGGGACACCTCTGGAAACACCATATATTTT. Translation: CSARRDTSGNTIYF. This chain links TRBV20-1 with TRBJ1-3; tentative D call: TRBD1 (6 bases). CDR3 size: 14 residues. The germline CDR1 and CDR2 sequences are DFQATT and SNEGSKA (reference sequence). Trimming removed 3 bases from V and 0 bases from J, with 9 bases in between.

This clonotype was recorded only once. Relative to the germline gene, one junction end is altered; a read error may explain this. The V call is TRBV7-6, the J call TRBJ2-7; D uncertain. Per germline, CDR1 SGHVS and CDR2 FNYEAQ. The CDR3 has 13 residues. For the CDR3, the DNA is TGTGCCAGCAGCTTAGGGTTAGTCTACGAGCAGTGCTTC. Protein sequence: CASSLGLVYEQCF.

This clonotype turned up a few times. The genes are TRBV12-2 and TRBJ1-3. TRBV12-2 is assigned pseudogene status. The CDR3 is 15 amino acids. CDR3 DNA: TGTGCAAGTCGCTTAAAGAAAGCTACTGGAAACACCATATATTTT. This codes for CASRLKKATGNTIYF.

This clonotype was seen repeatedly, ten times or more. V usage is TRBV4-2 and J usage is TRBJ2-3, with 9 positions matching TRBD1. V lost 2 bases, J lost 7 bases, and 10 bases stayed unmatched. The CDR3 is made up of 16 amino acids. Per the germline V gene, CDR1 is LGHNA and CDR2 is YNFKEQ. The CDR3 here is CASSQFIGTGSHTQYF. The CDR3 nucleotides read TGTGCCAGCAGCCAATTTATCGGGACAGGGTCTCATACGCAGTATTTT.

This clonotype showed up just a few times. This chain joins TRBV7-2 and TRBJ2-3; D gene unclear. Germline loops: CDR1 SGHTA, CDR2 FQGNSA. The CDR3 length is 15 residues. With 4 bases removed from V and 1 base from J, the gap between germline ends came to 12 bases. CDR3 in amino acids: CASSSPGWGTDTQYF. In nucleotides, the CDR3 is TGTGCCAGCAGCTCCCCGGGCTGGGGCACAGATACGCAGTATTTT.

This clonotype has ten or more counts. This rearrangement joins TRBV20-1 to TRBJ2-5; D not resolved. In germline, CDR1 is DFQATT, CDR2 SNEGSKA (reference sequence). This CDR3 comprises 14 residues. Deletions cut 7 bases from V and 2 bases from J, with 17 bases between. The CDR3 loop reads CSVPDRYRQETQYF. CDR3 nucleotides: TGCAGTGTTCCCGACCGTTACCGTCAAGAGACCCAGTACTTC.

The V gene is TRBV30, the J gene TRBJ1-4, with a possible D match to TRBD1 (5 bases). From germline, CDR1 is GTSNPN and CDR2 SVGIG (reference sequence). V was pared by 3 bases and J by 8 bases, with 7 bases between. The CDR3 length is 11 residues. CDR3 nucleotide sequence: TGTGCCTGGAGGGACATAGAAAAACTGTTTTTT. It is translated as CAWRDIEKLFF.

This clonotype was detected a few times. The chain combines TRBV12-3 or TRBV12-4 with TRBJ2-1; 9 bases map to TRBD1. Trimming took 3 bases from V and 4 from J; bases not matched to a gene: 4. The CDR3 runs 15 residues. CDR3: CASSLWTGDYNEQFF. The CDR3, as DNA: TGTGCCAGCAGTTTGTGGACAGGGGATTACAATGAGCAGTTCTTC.

This clonotype was seen many times. This chain uses TRBV6-2 or TRBV6-3 with TRBJ1-4; 7 positions agree with TRBD1. Germline CDR1 reads MNHEY; CDR2 reads SVGEGT. The trim removed 4 bases at V and 7 bases at J, leaving 12 bases unmatched. The CDR3 has 16 residues. CDR3 in DNA: TGTGCCAGCAGTTCCCGGCTGACAGGGAGCACTGAAAAACTGTTTTTT. Amino acid sequence: CASSSRLTGSTEKLFF.